The present T cell receptor (beta chain) was sequenced within a study of OX40 agonist ivuxolimab in advanced cancers. Exclusion of a patient followed from autoimmune disease history or systemic immunosuppression. The length of the CDR3 is 15 residues. Per germline, CDR1 LNHDA and CDR2 SQIVND (reference sequence). V dropped 0 bases and J dropped 4 bases, with 12 bases sitting between them. Data came from immunoSEQ multiplex PCR; TCRdb stores just in-frame clones and leaves some out. This sample has about 46,000 clones, with approximately 86% found just once. V is TRBV19 and J is TRBJ1-2; maybe TRBD1 (6 bases). Sequencing was performed on CD4+ or CD8+ T cells sorted from blood, taken in a trial of the OX40 agonist ivuxolimab. This TCR came from an adult with an advanced solid tumor such as melanoma, head and neck, liver or kidney cancer. The CDR3: CASSIEPGEVYGYTF. Here the CDR3 DNA reads TGTGCCAGTAGTATAGAACCAGGGGAAGTCTATGGCTACACCTTC. The entire variable domain, with the rest obtained from reference TRBV19 and TRBJ1-2, is as follows: DGGITQSPKYLFRKEGQNVTLSCEQNLNHDAMYWYRQDPGQGLRLIYYSQIVNDFQKGDIAEGYSVSREKKESFPLTVTSAQKNPTAFYLCASSIEPGEVYGYTFGSGTRLTVV.